Shown below are 16 T cell receptor beta chains from a single sample sequenced in a study of blood T cell repertoires in COVID-19. The assay was immunoSEQ multiplex PCR, and TCRdb's table has in-frame clones only and misses some. The sample includes 310,000 or so clones, 70% to 90% of them seen just once. Sequenced input: peripheral blood. The receptors were sampled from a man aged 65 to 79 with acute or convalescent COVID-19.

V is TRBV21-1 and J is TRBJ2-1; the table calls TRBD2, which could not be checked here. TRBV21-1 is recorded as a pseudogene. This CDR3 contains 16 residues. CDR3 region: CASSKPNECVYNEQFF. For the CDR3, the DNA is TGTGCCAGCAGCAAACCCAATGAGTGTGTGTACAATGAGCAGTTCTTC.

The chain is built from TRBV28 and TRBJ2-3; 11 bases align to TRBD2. This CDR3 comprises 14 residues. Germline V gives CDR1 MDHEN, CDR2 SYDVKM. The V segment lost 8 bases and the J segment 5 bases; nucleotides outside the gene matches: 6. CDR3 nucleotides: TGTGCCAGCCGACTAGCGGGGCTTGGAGATACGCAGTATTTT. As protein: CASRLAGLGDTQYF. Supplemented by reference TRBV28 and TRBJ2-3, the full variable domain reads DVKVTQSSRYLVKRTGEKVFLECVQDMDHENMFWYRQDPGLGLRLIYFSYDVKMKEKGDIPEGYSVSREKKERFSLILESASTNQTSMYLCASRLAGLGDTQYFGPGTRLTVL.

The gene calls are TRBV27 and TRBJ2-2; 13 bases map to TRBD2. The CDR3 length is 16 residues. Germline CDR1 MNHEY, CDR2 SMNVEV (reference sequence). The V segment lost 7 bases and the J segment 4 bases; nucleotides outside the gene matches: 6. The CDR3 bases are TGTGCCAGCAAACTAGCGGGAGGGCCGGGCACCGGGGAGCTGTTTTTT. It codes for CASKLAGGPGTGELFF.

CDR3 in DNA: TGTGCCACCCAGATATCGTCCAGGCTCACTGAAGCTTTCTTT. It yields the protein CATQISSRLTEAFF. This chain joins TRBV6-5 and TRBJ1-1; no clear D gene. V was trimmed by 10 bases and J by 4 bases, leaving 19 bases between them. The CDR3 covers 14 residues. CDR1 is MNHEY and CDR2 is SVGAGI in the germline V gene.

This chain uses TRBV15 with TRBJ1-2, with D hard to call. CDR1 and CDR2 from the germline V gene are LNHNV and YYDKDF (reference sequence). The V end was cut by 6 bases, the J end by 2 bases, with 10 bases between. The CDR3 is made up of 13 amino acids. The CDR3 bases are TGTGCCACCAGTCCCGACATGAACTATGGCTACACCTTC. Translation gives CATSPDMNYGYTF. Filled out from reference TRBV15 and TRBJ1-2, the complete variable domain reads DAMVIQNPRYQVTQFGKPVTLSCSQTLNHNVMYWYQQKSSQAPKLLFHYYDKDFNNEADTPDNFQSRRPNTSFCFLDIRSPGLGDTAMYLCATSPDMNYGYTFGSGTRLTVV.

The rearrangement links TRBV4-2 to TRBJ2-5; a possible D gene is TRBD2 (6 bases). The CDR3 runs 16 residues. The V gene's germline CDR1 is LGHNA and CDR2 YNFKEQ. The V and J ends lost 0 bases and 2 bases respectively, with 13 bases between them. CDR3 region: CASSQDPAGRQETQYF. CDR3 DNA sequence: TGTGCCAGCAGCCAAGATCCCGCGGGGAGACAAGAGACCCAGTACTTC.

This chain uses TRBV6-5 with TRBJ1-4; tentative D call: TRBD1 (6 bases). The CDR3 has 14 amino acids. Germline V lookup: CDR1 MNHEY, CDR2 SVGAGI. Trimming removed 6 bases from V and 0 bases from J, with 8 bases in between. This chain's CDR3 is CASRDSATNEKLFF. The CDR3 coding sequence is TGTGCCAGCAGGGACAGCGCAACTAATGAAAAACTGTTTTTT.

V gene TRBV5-1 combines with J gene TRBJ1-5; D possibly corresponds to TRBD1 (5 bases). CDR3 length equals 13 residues. Germline lookup yields CDR1 SGHRS and CDR2 YFSETQ. The V end was cut by 2 bases, the J end by 5 bases, with 8 bases between. CDR3 protein: CASSFQGDQPQHF. CDR3 sequence (DNA): TGCGCCAGCAGCTTTCAGGGTGATCAGCCCCAGCATTTT.

The rearrangement links TRBV7-2 to TRBJ2-5, with unresolved D. Trimming shortened V by 1 base and J by 7 bases, and 10 bases separated the two germline ends. Germline V gives CDR1 SGHTA, CDR2 FQGNSA. The CDR3 has 13 residues. CDR3 nucleotide sequence: TGTGCCAGCAGCTTAGGCGCTCTTGGGACCCAGTACTTC. Translation: CASSLGALGTQYF.

The CDR3 sequence: CASSFLRGNYGYTF. The CDR3 nucleotides are TGTGCCAGCAGTTTCCTCAGGGGCAACTATGGCTACACCTTC. The rearrangement joins TRBV28 to TRBJ1-2; a weak D match, TRBD1 (6 bases). CDR1 MDHEN and CDR2 SYDVKM come from the germline V gene. Trimming removed 3 bases at V and 2 bases at J, with 10 bases between. The CDR3 totals 14 residues.

V is TRBV14 and J is TRBJ1-2; D is unresolved. Germline lookup yields CDR1 SGHDN and CDR2 FVKESK. This CDR3 is built from 13 residues. The germline V and J ends were trimmed by 0 bases and 1 base, with 3 bases remaining between them. The CDR3 nucleotides are TGTGCCAGCAGCCAAGACCTTAACTATGGCTACACCTTC. Translated, it gives CASSQDLNYGYTF.

The chain couples TRBV6-1 to TRBJ1-3, with a possible D match to TRBD1 (5 bases). The CDR3 is 16 residues long. The V gene lost 4 bases and the J gene lost 0 bases, with 13 bases spanning the gap. From germline, CDR1 is MNHNS and CDR2 SASEGT. DNA of the CDR3: TGTGCCAGCAGTGGGGCGAGACAGATCTCTGGAAACACCATATATTTT. Protein product: CASSGARQISGNTIYF.

The V call is TRBV3-1 (or the pseudogene TRBV3-2), the J call TRBJ1-4, with TRBD1 matching 9 bases. Germline trimming cut 3 bases from V and 0 bases from J; bases unmatched to any gene: 8. CDR3 length equals 18 residues. The germline V gene encodes CDR1 LGHDT and CDR2 YNNKEL (reference sequence). The CDR3 protein is CASSHYLGQGATNEKLFF. In DNA form, the CDR3 reads TGTGCCAGCAGCCATTATCTGGGACAGGGTGCAACTAATGAAAAACTGTTTTTT.

The rearrangement uses TRBV7-9 and TRBJ1-5; D might be TRBD1 (5 bases). The CDR3 is made up of 15 amino acids. The V gene lost 5 bases and the J gene lost 3 bases, with 14 bases spanning the gap. From germline, CDR1 is SEHNR and CDR2 FQNEAQ (reference sequence). CDR3 residues: CASSPAGDDNQPQHF. The CDR3 DNA sequence: TGTGCCAGCAGCCCAGCGGGGGACGACAATCAGCCCCAGCATTTT.

V gene TRBV19 combines with J gene TRBJ2-7; 10 bases match TRBD2. The CDR3 totals 17 residues. CDR1 and CDR2 from the germline V gene are LNHDA and SQIVND (reference sequence). The J segment lost 3 bases and the V segment lost 6 bases, leaving 14 bases of the junction unmatched. The CDR3 spells CASSYRGVLAGDYEQYF. The CDR3 bases are TGTGCCAGTAGCTACAGGGGGGTTCTAGCGGGAGACTACGAGCAGTACTTC. The full variable domain, its missing parts supplied by reference TRBV19 and TRBJ2-7, is DGGITQSPKYLFRKEGQNVTLSCEQNLNHDAMYWYRQDPGQGLRLIYYSQIVNDFQKGDIAEGYSVSREKKESFPLTVTSAQKNPTAFYLCASSYRGVLAGDYEQYFGPGTRLTVT.

The chain links TRBV5-5 to TRBJ2-2; TRBD1 matches 7 bases. Per the germline V gene, CDR1 is SGHKS and CDR2 is YYEKEE (reference sequence). This CDR3 region has 14 residues. V shed 0 bases, J shed 6 bases, and the junction held 2 bases outside the gene matches. CDR3 in DNA: TGTGCCAGCAGCTTGGGGGGACAGTCCGGGGAGCTGTTTTTT. It translates to CASSLGGQSGELFF.